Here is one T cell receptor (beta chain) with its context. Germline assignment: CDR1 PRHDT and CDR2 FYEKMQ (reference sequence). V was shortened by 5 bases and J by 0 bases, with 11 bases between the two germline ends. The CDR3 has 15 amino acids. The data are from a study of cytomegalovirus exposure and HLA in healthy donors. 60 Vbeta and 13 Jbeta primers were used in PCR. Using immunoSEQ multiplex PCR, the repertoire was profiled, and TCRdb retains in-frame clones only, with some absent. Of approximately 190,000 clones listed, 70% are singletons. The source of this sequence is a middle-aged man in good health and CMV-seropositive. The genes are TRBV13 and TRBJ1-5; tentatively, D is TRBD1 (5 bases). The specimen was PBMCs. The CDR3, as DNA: TGTGCCAGCAGCCTGCGACAGAATAGCAATCAGCCCCAGCATTTT. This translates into CASSLRQNSNQPQHF.